These 30 T cell receptor beta chains were all obtained from the same sample, sequenced in a study of blood T cell repertoires in COVID-19. Profiled with immunoSEQ multiplex PCR; TCRdb holds only in-frame clones, not every one. This sample yields 90,000 to 120,000 clones, of which around four fifths are seen a single time; roughly 4.3% belongs to the top ten. The material sequenced was peripheral blood. The receptors shown here come from an older man with acute or convalescent COVID-19.

The chain couples TRBV1 to TRBJ1-6. TRBV1 is a pseudogene locus. This CDR3 has 20 residues. CDR3: CTSSRRRGKEIRSYNSPLHF. Written as DNA, the CDR3 is TGCACCAGCAGCCGTCGCCGGGGGAAGGAAATTCGCTCCTATAATTCACCCCTCCACTTT.

J is TRBJ1-1 and V is TRBV9; 7 nucleotides line up with TRBD1. CDR3 length: 15 residues. V lost 3 bases to trimming and J lost 0 bases; unmatched junction nucleotides: 5. The germline V gene has CDR1 SGDLS and CDR2 YYNGEE. The chain's CDR3 is CASSDETGMNTEAFF. The CDR3 nucleotides are TGTGCCAGCAGCGATGAGACAGGGATGAACACTGAAGCTTTCTTT.

The gene calls are TRBV5-1 and TRBJ1-2; 7 nucleotides align to TRBD1. V was pared by 4 bases and J by 6 bases, with 6 bases of the junction left unmatched. CDR3 length equals 13 residues. Germline V gene data show CDR1 as SGHRS and CDR2 as YFSETQ. The CDR3, as DNA: TGCGCCAGCAGCGTCAGGGGGTGGGATGGCTACACCTTC. It specifies CASSVRGWDGYTF.

Only one count was recorded for this clone. This chain joins TRBV19 and TRBJ2-7; 7 bases agree with TRBD1. The CDR3 loop spans 13 amino acids. Germline loops: CDR1 LNHDA, CDR2 SQIVND (reference sequence). The junction had 7 bases not matched to a gene; V was cut back by 5 bases and J by 6 bases. The CDR3 sequence is CASSEQGMREQYF. The CDR3 bases are TGTGCCAGTAGTGAACAGGGGATGCGCGAGCAGTACTTC.

The CDR3: CASSQGASGVREQFF. The CDR3 region has the DNA TGTGCCAGCAGTCAAGGGGCTAGCGGGGTCCGGGAGCAGTTCTTC. The chain is built from TRBV7-9 and TRBJ2-1; 9 bases match TRBD2. The germline V gene encodes CDR1 SEHNR and CDR2 FQNEAQ (reference sequence). This CDR3 region has 15 residues. V trimming: 6 bases; J trimming: 10 bases; junction bases outside the gene matches: 13.

The rearrangement joins TRBV27 to TRBJ2-1; TRBD2 might be the D (6 bases). Germline V gene data show CDR1 as MNHEY and CDR2 as SMNVEV (reference sequence). The CDR3 runs to 15 residues. V was trimmed by 1 base and J by 7 bases, leaving 14 bases between them. The CDR3 bases are TGTGCCAGCAGTTTATGGGGGGAAGGCTGGAATGAGCAGTTCTTC. Protein: CASSLWGEGWNEQFF.

This clone came up a few times. The rearrangement joins TRBV24-1 to TRBJ2-1; TRBD2 might be the D (6 bases). Germline CDR1 reads KGHDR; CDR2 reads SFDVKD. The length of the CDR3 is 14 residues. The V end lost 3 bases, the J end lost 5 bases, and 10 bases lay between the germline ends. CDR3 sequence reads: CATSDGGTHNEQFF. Here the CDR3 DNA reads TGTGCCACCAGTGATGGGGGGACTCACAATGAGCAGTTCTTC.

The chain employs TRBV29-1 and TRBJ2-7, with TRBD1 matching 7 bases. The trim removed 4 bases at V and 2 bases at J, leaving 2 bases unmatched. CDR1 SQVTM and CDR2 ANQGSEA come from the germline V gene. The CDR3 sequence is 12 residues long. This chain's CDR3 is CSVGQGAYEQYF. The CDR3 coding sequence is TGCAGCGTTGGACAGGGAGCCTACGAGCAGTACTTC.

This clone was counted once. The rearrangement uses TRBV9 and TRBJ2-6; the D gene is possibly TRBD1 (6 bases). CDR3 length equals 15 residues. Trimming took off 6 bases at V and 0 bases at J, with 10 bases between the two ends. CDR1 and CDR2 from the germline V gene are SGDLS and YYNGEE. CDR3 residues: CASKNRDSGANVLTF. The DNA for the CDR3 is TGTGCCAGCAAGAACAGGGACTCTGGGGCCAACGTCCTGACTTTC.

The chain has TRBV11-2 and TRBJ2-2; 9 bases align to TRBD2. Germline V gene data show CDR1 as SGHAT and CDR2 as FQNNGV. The CDR3 consists of 16 residues. J was trimmed by 6 bases and V by 2 bases; bases with no gene match: 7. CDR3 DNA: TGTGCCAGCAGCTTAAATAGCGGGGGCCTGCCCGGGGAGCTGTTTTTT. This codes for CASSLNSGGLPGELFF.

The J gene is TRBJ2-5, the V gene TRBV3-1 (or the pseudogene TRBV3-2), with a weak D call TRBD1 (7 bases). Trimming stripped 1 base from V and 5 bases from J, with 11 bases between. CDR1 is LGHDT and CDR2 is YNNKEL in the germline V gene (reference sequence). This CDR3 has 14 amino acids. The CDR3: CASSQGSGGETQYF. The CDR3, as DNA: TGTGCCAGCAGCCAAGGGTCAGGGGGGGAGACCCAGTACTTC.

The sample holds one count of this clone. The J gene is TRBJ1-4, the V gene TRBV6-5, with TRBD1 matching 7 bases. This CDR3 spans 16 amino acids. CDR1 is MNHEY and CDR2 is SVGAGI in the germline V gene. Germline trimming cut 0 bases from V and 8 bases from J; bases unmatched to any gene: 9. CDR3 in amino acids: CASSYSTRQGGEKLFF. The CDR3 DNA is TGTGCCAGCAGTTACTCGACGCGACAGGGAGGCGAAAAACTGTTTTTT.

The CDR3 loop is CASSRTIGGWDNEQFF. In DNA, the CDR3 is TGTGCCAGCAGCCGAACGATAGGGGGCTGGGACAATGAGCAGTTCTTC. The chain carries TRBV5-6 and TRBJ2-1; 7 nucleotides align to TRBD1. V gave up 4 bases and J gave up 5 bases; unmatched junction bases: 12. CDR1 and CDR2 from the germline V gene are SGHDT and YYEEEE. The CDR3 consists of 16 residues.

The gene calls are TRBV5-1 and TRBJ1-1, with 7 bases identical to TRBD1. This CDR3 contains 16 residues. The germline gives CDR1 SGHRS, CDR2 YFSETQ. Trimming cost V 8 bases and J 0 bases; bases outside gene matches: 13. Here the CDR3 reads CASRREGGAVNTEAFF. The CDR3, as DNA: TGCGCCAGTCGACGTGAAGGGGGCGCCGTGAACACTGAAGCTTTCTTT.

The chain joins TRBV10-3 to TRBJ1-5; D gene unclear. Trimming took off 7 bases at V and 7 bases at J, with 11 bases between the two ends. The germline CDR1 and CDR2 sequences are ENHRY and SYGVKD. This CDR3 contains 12 residues. The CDR3 sequence: CAINSRGQPQHF. As DNA, the CDR3 is TGTGCCATCAATAGCAGAGGCCAGCCCCAGCATTTT.

The CDR3 sequence: CASSDGGQGGSQPQHF. Written as DNA, the CDR3 is TGTGCCAGCAGCGACGGAGGACAGGGAGGATCTCAGCCCCAGCATTTT. The chain is built from TRBV5-6 and TRBJ1-5; TRBD1 matches at 8 bases. This CDR3 region has 16 residues. The ends lost 4 bases at V and 6 bases at J; junction bases unmatched: 12. The germline V gene encodes CDR1 SGHDT and CDR2 YYEEEE. The variable domain in full, completed from reference TRBV5-6 and TRBJ1-5, reads DAGVTQSPTHLIKTRGQQVTLRCSPKSGHDTVSWYQQALGQGPQFIFQYYEEEERQRGNFPDRFSGHQFPNYSSELNVNALLLGDSALYLCASSDGGQGGSQPQHFGDGTRLSIL.

V gene TRBV5-4 combines with J gene TRBJ1-6; possible D gene TRBD1, 5 bases. The CDR3 runs 13 residues. With 7 bases removed from V and 5 bases from J, the gap between germline ends came to 10 bases. CDR1 and CDR2 (germline): SGHNT, YYREEE (reference sequence). The CDR3 nucleotides are TGTGCCAGCGCGACAGAAGATAATTCACCCCTCCACTTT. This gives the protein CASATEDNSPLHF.

The V and J genes are TRBV7-9 and TRBJ2-2; maybe TRBD2 (5 bases). The CDR3 loop spans 14 amino acids. Per the germline V gene, CDR1 is SEHNR and CDR2 is FQNEAQ (reference sequence). V shed 1 base and J shed 4 bases, with 7 bases lying between them. In nucleotides, the CDR3 is TGTGCCAGCAGCTTAGTTGCGGGCACCGGGGAGCTGTTTTTT. Its protein product is CASSLVAGTGELFF.

The chain carries TRBV2 and TRBJ1-1; a weak D match, TRBD1 (5 bases). This CDR3 region has 13 residues. The ends were cut back, 6 bases at V and 2 bases at J, with 10 bases in the middle. Germline CDR1 SNHLY, CDR2 FYNNEI. Here the CDR3 reads CASRIQGNTEAFF. CDR3 DNA sequence: TGTGCCAGCAGAATTCAGGGAAACACTGAAGCTTTCTTT.

The genes are TRBV15 and TRBJ2-7, with D maybe TRBD1 (5 bases). There are 13 residues in the CDR3. Deletions cut 1 base from V and 5 bases from J, with 9 bases between. Germline CDR1 LNHNV, CDR2 YYDKDF (reference sequence). CDR3 sequence reads: CATSRGGYDEQYF. Written as DNA, the CDR3 is TGTGCCACCAGCAGAGGGGGCTATGACGAGCAGTACTTC.

The CDR3 sequence is CASGLVVGQGAFRDYGYTF. The CDR3 DNA follows: TGTGCTAGTGGTTTGGTGGTCGGACAGGGGGCATTTAGGGACTATGGCTACACCTTC. This sequence joins TRBV12-5 and TRBJ1-2, with TRBD1 identical over 11 bases. The CDR3 consists of 19 residues. Germline loops: CDR1 LGHNT, CDR2 FRNRAP. Trimming took 0 bases from V and 3 from J; bases not matched to a gene: 12.

This clone turned up a few times. This sequence joins TRBV24-1 and TRBJ2-1; 10 nucleotides line up with TRBD1. The CDR3 runs to 15 residues. V dropped 3 bases and J dropped 3; count of bases not matched to a gene: 1. Germline V gives CDR1 KGHDR, CDR2 SFDVKD. CDR3 DNA sequence: TGTGCCACCAGTGATGGACAGGGGGTCTACAATGAGCAGTTCTTC. Protein sequence: CATSDGQGVYNEQFF.

This clone was observed a handful of times. The chain uses TRBV7-2 and TRBJ2-1; no reliable D call. The germline V gene encodes CDR1 SGHTA and CDR2 FQGNSA. The CDR3 is 13 amino acids. With 5 bases removed from V and 12 bases from J, the gap between germline ends came to 17 bases. CDR3 sequence: CASSPGALLGQFF. In DNA, the CDR3 is TGTGCCAGCAGCCCGGGTGCACTCCTAGGGCAGTTCTTC.

V gene TRBV12-5 combines with J gene TRBJ1-1; TRBD1 matches at 8 bases. Germline CDR1 is LGHNT and CDR2 is FRNRAP. The CDR3 is 13 residues long. Trimming removed 5 bases from V and 8 bases from J; junction bases left unmatched: 7. CDR3 sequence reads: CASGPGRDREAFF. In DNA, the CDR3 is TGTGCTAGTGGTCCTGGTAGGGACAGGGAAGCTTTCTTT.

This clone has only a few counts. The chain joins TRBV5-1 to TRBJ1-1; TRBD1 aligns across 11 bases. Unmatched junction bases numbered 7, after V lost 2 bases and J lost 4 bases. The CDR3 is 16 amino acids. CDR1 SGHRS and CDR2 YFSETQ come from the germline V gene. CDR3 sequence reads: CASSLGQGAGGTEAFF. The CDR3 DNA reads as TGCGCCAGCAGCTTAGGACAGGGGGCAGGTGGCACTGAAGCTTTCTTT. The full variable domain, rest sourced from reference TRBV5-1 and TRBJ1-1, is KAGVTQTPRYLIKTRGQQVTLSCSPISGHRSVSWYQQTPGQGLQFLFEYFSETQRNKGNFPGRFSGRQFSNSRSEMNVSTLELGDSALYLCASSLGQGAGGTEAFFGQGTRLTVV.

CDR3 in amino acids: CASSLRPMGAHSGANVLTF. CDR3 bases: TGTGCCAGCAGCTTACGGCCAATGGGCGCACATTCTGGGGCCAACGTCCTGACTTTC. The gene calls are TRBV7-2 and TRBJ2-6; no reliable D call. The germline V gene encodes CDR1 SGHTA and CDR2 FQGNSA. This CDR3 has 19 residues. Trimming removed 2 bases at V and 1 base at J, with 18 bases between.

This rearrangement joins TRBV27 to TRBJ2-1; D may be TRBD1 (6 bases). The V gene's germline CDR1 is MNHEY and CDR2 SMNVEV (reference sequence). Trimming pared 5 bases from V and 5 bases from J, leaving 16 bases between. The CDR3 loop spans 15 amino acids. Here the CDR3 reads CASSKTGEGDNEQFF. The CDR3 DNA reads as TGTGCCAGCAGTAAGACAGGTGAGGGGGACAATGAGCAGTTCTTC.

This CDR3 is CASSLGRGNQPQHF. The DNA for the CDR3 is TGTGCCAGCAGCTTGGGGAGGGGCAATCAGCCCCAGCATTTT. The chain is built from TRBV5-6 and TRBJ1-5, with D unclear. V gave up 0 bases and J gave up 2 bases, with 6 bases separating them. In germline, CDR1 is SGHDT, CDR2 YYEEEE. The CDR3 length is 14 residues. Based on the CDR3 plus reference TRBV5-6 and TRBJ1-5, the full variable domain is DAGVTQSPTHLIKTRGQQVTLRCSPKSGHDTVSWYQQALGQGPQFIFQYYEEEERQRGNFPDRFSGHQFPNYSSELNVNALLLGDSALYLCASSLGRGNQPQHFGDGTRLSIL.

The V gene is TRBV7-9, the J gene TRBJ1-5; D is possibly TRBD1 (5 bases). This CDR3 is built from 16 residues. Germline assignment: CDR1 SEHNR and CDR2 FQNEAQ (reference sequence). V lost 5 bases and J 4 bases, leaving 18 bases between the germline ends. The DNA for the CDR3 is TGTGCCAGCAGCCCTGAGACTGCGGGACTTAATCAGCCCCAGCATTTT. Translation gives CASSPETAGLNQPQHF.

This clone has a handful of counts. The chain links TRBV20-1 to TRBJ1-1, with D possibly matching TRBD1 (6 bases). The CDR3 runs 11 residues. The V gene's germline CDR1 is DFQATT and CDR2 SNEGSKA (reference sequence). V lost 6 bases to trimming and J lost 12 bases, with 17 bases between them. Here the CDR3 reads CSAQGTGKSFF. Written as DNA, the CDR3 is TGCAGTGCCCAGGGAACAGGGAAGTCTTTCTTT.